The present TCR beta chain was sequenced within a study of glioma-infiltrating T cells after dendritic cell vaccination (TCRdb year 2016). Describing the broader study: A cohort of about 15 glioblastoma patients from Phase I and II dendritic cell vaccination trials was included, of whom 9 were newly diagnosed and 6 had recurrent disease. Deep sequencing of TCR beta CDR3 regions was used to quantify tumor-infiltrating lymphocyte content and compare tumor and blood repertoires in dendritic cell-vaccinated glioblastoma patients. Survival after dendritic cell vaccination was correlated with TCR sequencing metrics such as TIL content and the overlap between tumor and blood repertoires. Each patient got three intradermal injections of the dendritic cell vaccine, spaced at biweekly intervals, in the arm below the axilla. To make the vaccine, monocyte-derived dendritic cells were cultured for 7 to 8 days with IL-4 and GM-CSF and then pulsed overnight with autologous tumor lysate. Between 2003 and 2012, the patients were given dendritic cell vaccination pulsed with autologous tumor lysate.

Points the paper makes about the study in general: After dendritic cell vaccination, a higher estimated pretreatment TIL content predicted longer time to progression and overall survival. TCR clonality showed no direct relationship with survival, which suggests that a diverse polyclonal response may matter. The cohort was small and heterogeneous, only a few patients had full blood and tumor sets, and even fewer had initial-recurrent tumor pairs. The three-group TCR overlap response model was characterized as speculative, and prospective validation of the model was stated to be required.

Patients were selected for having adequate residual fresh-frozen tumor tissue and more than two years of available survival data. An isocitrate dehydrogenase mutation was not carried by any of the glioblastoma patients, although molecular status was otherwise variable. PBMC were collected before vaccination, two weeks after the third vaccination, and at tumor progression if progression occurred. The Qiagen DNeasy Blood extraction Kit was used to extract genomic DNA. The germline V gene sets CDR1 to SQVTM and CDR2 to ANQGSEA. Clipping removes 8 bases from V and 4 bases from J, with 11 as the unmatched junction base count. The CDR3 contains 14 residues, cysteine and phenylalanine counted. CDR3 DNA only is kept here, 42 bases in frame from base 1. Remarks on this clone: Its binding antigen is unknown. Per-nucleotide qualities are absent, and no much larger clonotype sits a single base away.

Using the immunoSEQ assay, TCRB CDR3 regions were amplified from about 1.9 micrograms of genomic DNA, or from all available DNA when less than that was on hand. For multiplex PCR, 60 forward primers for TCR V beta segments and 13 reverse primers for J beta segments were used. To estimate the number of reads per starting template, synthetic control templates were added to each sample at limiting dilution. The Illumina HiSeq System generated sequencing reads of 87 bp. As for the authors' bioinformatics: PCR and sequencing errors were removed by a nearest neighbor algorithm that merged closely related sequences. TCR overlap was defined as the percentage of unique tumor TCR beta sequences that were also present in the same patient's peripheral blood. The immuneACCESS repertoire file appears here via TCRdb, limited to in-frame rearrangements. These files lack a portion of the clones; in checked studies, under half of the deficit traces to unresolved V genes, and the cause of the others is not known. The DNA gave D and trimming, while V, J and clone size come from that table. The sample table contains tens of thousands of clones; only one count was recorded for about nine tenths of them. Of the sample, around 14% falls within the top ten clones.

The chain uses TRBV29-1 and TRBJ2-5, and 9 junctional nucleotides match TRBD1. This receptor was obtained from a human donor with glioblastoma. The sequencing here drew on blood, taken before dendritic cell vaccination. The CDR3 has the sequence CSFQDRGNGETQYF. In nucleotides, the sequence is TGCAGCTTCCAAGACAGGGGGAATGGAGAGACCCAGTACTTC.